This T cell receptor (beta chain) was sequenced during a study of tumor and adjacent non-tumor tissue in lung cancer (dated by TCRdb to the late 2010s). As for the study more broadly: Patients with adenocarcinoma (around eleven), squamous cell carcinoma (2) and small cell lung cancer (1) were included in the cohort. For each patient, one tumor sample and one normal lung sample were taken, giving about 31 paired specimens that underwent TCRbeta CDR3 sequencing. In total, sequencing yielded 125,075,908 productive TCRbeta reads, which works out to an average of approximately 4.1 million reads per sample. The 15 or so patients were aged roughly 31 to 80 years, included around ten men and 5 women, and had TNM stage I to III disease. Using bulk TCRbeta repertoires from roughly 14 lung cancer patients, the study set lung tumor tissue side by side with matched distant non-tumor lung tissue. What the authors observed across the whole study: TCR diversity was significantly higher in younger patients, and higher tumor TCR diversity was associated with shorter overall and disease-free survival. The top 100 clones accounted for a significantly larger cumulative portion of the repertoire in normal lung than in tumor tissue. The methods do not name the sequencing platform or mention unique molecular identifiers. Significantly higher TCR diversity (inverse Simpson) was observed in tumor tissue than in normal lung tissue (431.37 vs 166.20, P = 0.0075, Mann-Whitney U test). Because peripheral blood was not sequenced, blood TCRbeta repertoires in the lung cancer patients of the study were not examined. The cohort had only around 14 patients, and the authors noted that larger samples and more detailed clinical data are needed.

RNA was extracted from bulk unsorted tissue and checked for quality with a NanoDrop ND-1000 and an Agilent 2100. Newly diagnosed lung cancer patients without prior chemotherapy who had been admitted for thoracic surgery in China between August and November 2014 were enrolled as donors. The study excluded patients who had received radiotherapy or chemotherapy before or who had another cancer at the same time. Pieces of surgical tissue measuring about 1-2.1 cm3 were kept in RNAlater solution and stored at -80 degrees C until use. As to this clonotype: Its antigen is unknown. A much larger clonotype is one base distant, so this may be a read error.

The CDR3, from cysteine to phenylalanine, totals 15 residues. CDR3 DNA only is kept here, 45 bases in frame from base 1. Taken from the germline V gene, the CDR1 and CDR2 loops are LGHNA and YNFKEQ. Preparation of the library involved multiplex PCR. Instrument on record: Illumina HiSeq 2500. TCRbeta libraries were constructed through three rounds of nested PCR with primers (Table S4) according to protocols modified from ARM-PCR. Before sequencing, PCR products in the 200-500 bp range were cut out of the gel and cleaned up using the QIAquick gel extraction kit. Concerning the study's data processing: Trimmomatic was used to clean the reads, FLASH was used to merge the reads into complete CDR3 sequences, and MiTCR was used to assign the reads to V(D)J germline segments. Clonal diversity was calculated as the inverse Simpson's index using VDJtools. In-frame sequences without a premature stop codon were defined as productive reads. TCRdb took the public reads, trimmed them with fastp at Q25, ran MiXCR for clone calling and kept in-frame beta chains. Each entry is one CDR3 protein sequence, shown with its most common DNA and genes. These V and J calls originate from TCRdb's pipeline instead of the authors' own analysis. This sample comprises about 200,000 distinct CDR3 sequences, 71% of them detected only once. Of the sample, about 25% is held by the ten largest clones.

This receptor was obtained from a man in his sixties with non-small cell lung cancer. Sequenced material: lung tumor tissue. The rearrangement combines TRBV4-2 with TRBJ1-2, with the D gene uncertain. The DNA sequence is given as TGTGCCAGCAACCAAGATCCGACTACTAACTATGGCTACACCTTC. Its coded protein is CASNQDPTTNYGYTF.